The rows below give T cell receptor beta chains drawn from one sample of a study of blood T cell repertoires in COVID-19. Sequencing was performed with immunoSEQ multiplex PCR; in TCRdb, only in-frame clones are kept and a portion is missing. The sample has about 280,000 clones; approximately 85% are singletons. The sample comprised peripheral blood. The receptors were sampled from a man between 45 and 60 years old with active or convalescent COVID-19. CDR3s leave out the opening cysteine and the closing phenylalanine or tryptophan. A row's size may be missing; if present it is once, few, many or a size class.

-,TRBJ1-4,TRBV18,ASSPLRQPDEKLF
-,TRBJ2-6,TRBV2,ASSVRRAGANVLT
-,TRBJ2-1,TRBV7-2,ASSGTSGTYEQF
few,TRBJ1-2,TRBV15,ATSEGGAIYGYT
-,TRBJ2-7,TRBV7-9,ASSVGTGPYYEQY
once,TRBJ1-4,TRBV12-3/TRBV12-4,ASSLSTNEKLF
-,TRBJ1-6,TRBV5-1,ASSLGQGDNSPLH
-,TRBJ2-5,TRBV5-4,ASSHAERVKETQY
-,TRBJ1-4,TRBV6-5,ASGTGKNEKLF
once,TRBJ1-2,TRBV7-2,ASSLGQDYGYT
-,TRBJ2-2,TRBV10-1,ASAGHNGELF
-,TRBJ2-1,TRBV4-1,ASSQEAGVVNEQF
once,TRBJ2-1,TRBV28,ASTTDRESSYNEQF
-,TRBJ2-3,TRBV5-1,ASSPEDDTQY
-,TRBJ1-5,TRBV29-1,SVRQGDSQPQH
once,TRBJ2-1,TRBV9,ASTQGLAGSSSYNEQF
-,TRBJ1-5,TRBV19,ASSTLGQGANQPQH
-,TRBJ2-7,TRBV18,ASSPGQGGLVEQY
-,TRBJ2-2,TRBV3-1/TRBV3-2,ASSGHVGELF
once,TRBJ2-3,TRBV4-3,ASSQAGTGSGPDTQY
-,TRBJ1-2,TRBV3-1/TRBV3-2,ASSPRDRVFGGYT
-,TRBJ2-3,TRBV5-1,ASSPQGTSTDTQY
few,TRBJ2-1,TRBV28,ASSPQTSGSYNEQF
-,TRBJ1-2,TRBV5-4,ASSLRAGEGYGYT
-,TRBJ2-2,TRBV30,ACQNAGELF